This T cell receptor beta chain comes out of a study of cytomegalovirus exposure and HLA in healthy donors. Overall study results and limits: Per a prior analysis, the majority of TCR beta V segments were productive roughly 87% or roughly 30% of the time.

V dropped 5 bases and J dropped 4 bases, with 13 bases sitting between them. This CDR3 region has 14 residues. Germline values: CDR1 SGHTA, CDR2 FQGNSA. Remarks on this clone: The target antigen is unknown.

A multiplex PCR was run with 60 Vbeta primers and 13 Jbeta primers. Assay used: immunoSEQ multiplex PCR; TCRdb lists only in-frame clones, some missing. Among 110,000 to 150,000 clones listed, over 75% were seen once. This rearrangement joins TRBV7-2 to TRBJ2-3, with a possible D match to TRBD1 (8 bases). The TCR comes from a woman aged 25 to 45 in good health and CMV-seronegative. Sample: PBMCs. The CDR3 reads CASSTGGASDTQYF. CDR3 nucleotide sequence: TGTGCCAGCAGCACAGGGGGGGCGTCAGATACGCAGTATTTT.